This TCR beta chain was captured by sequencing in a study of shared clonotypes between healthy human individuals. Profiling relied on immunoSEQ multiplex PCR, and the TCRdb table lists in-frame clones only, not all of them. The sample includes approximately 2.5 million clones, more than 80% of them seen just once. Sequenced sample: naive CD4+ T cells sorted from blood. Subset described: CD45RA+ positively selected. This sequence originates from a man aged 18 to 30 in good health.

The CDR3 sequence: CAISSSGTSYEQYF. In DNA, the CDR3 is TGTGCCATCAGTTCTAGCGGGACCTCCTACGAGCAGTACTTC. This rearrangement joins TRBV10-3 to TRBJ2-7, with 9 positions matching TRBD2. The junction had 2 bases not matched to a gene; V was cut back by 5 bases and J by 0 bases. Germline V lookup: CDR1 ENHRY, CDR2 SYGVKD. CDR3 length: 14 amino acids.